Below are 9 T cell receptor beta chains sequenced from a single sample in a study of OX40 agonist ivuxolimab in advanced cancers. TCRdb keeps only in-frame clones here, not all; method: immunoSEQ multiplex PCR. The top ten clones hold 2.5% to 3% of a sample with 65,000 to 90,000 clones, approximately 84% of them seen once. The sequenced sample was CD4+ or CD8+ T cells sorted from blood, obtained in a trial of the OX40 agonist ivuxolimab. Receptors originate from an adult with an advanced solid tumor such as melanoma, head and neck, liver or kidney cancer.

The rearrangement links TRBV7-2 to TRBJ2-7, with 7 bases aligning to TRBD1. Unmatched junction bases numbered 6, after V lost 10 bases and J lost 6 bases. Germline values: CDR1 SGHTA, CDR2 FQGNSA. CDR3 length: 11 residues. Here the CDR3 DNA reads TGTGCCACCTCGAGGGGGCTCGAGCAGTACTTC. It yields the protein CATSRGLEQYF.

The CDR3 DNA reads as TGTGCCAGCAGTGTGGGAGATTGGGAGACCCAGTACTTC. Translating gives CASSVGDWETQYF. V and J are TRBV2 and TRBJ2-5; possible D gene TRBD2, 5 bases. V was trimmed by 4 bases and J by 5 bases, leaving 11 bases between them. The CDR3 runs 13 residues. The germline CDR1 and CDR2 sequences are SNHLY and FYNNEI.

This chain joins TRBV6-4 and TRBJ1-3, with TRBD1 matching over 8 bases. The CDR3 covers 16 residues. The germline V gene has CDR1 MRHNA and CDR2 SNTAGT. J was trimmed by 1 base and V by 6 bases; bases with no gene match: 8. As DNA, the CDR3 is TGTGCCAGCAGGATGGGCAGGGGGCCTTCTGGAAACACCATATATTTT. This gives the protein CASRMGRGPSGNTIYF.

The chain has TRBV5-1 and TRBJ2-3; 8 bases are a match to TRBD1. Germline lookup yields CDR1 SGHRS and CDR2 YFSETQ. V lost 2 bases to trimming and J lost 5 bases; unmatched junction nucleotides: 7. The CDR3 consists of 15 residues. CDR3 sequence reads: CASSFLGQVGDTQYF. CDR3 sequence (DNA): TGCGCCAGCAGCTTTCTGGGACAGGTCGGAGATACGCAGTATTTT.

The chain has TRBV28 and TRBJ1-2; 7 positions match TRBD1. This CDR3 is built from 13 residues. CDR1 and CDR2 from the germline V gene are MDHEN and SYDVKM. The V segment lost 1 base and the J segment 4 bases; nucleotides outside the gene matches: 0. The CDR3 DNA sequence: TGTGCCAGCAGTTTATACAGGGGCTATGGCTACACCTTC. Translation: CASSLYRGYGYTF.

The genes are TRBV6-1 and TRBJ2-7; D is possibly TRBD1 (6 bases). Trimming left V 8 bases short and J 1 base short, with 15 bases between. The CDR3 consists of 14 residues. Germline V gene sequence: CDR1 MNHNS, CDR2 SASEGT. The CDR3 is CASLRGLGSYEQYF. In DNA, the CDR3 is TGTGCCAGCCTCAGGGGTCTCGGGTCCTACGAGCAGTACTTC.

The chain combines TRBV4-2 with TRBJ2-5; D is possibly TRBD2 (6 bases). CDR1 and CDR2 (germline): LGHNA, YNFKEQ. Trimming took off 4 bases at V and 4 bases at J, with 19 bases between the two ends. The CDR3 is 16 residues long. CDR3 in amino acids: CASSRKQGSGGETQYF. DNA for the CDR3: TGTGCCAGCAGCCGGAAGCAGGGATCCGGGGGAGAGACCCAGTACTTC.

As for this clone: The sample has other DNA sequences that encode this CDR3 too. This chain connects TRBV5-1 to TRBJ2-5; 10 nucleotides match TRBD1. Germline V gives CDR1 SGHRS, CDR2 YFSETQ. This CDR3 has 14 residues. V gave up 0 bases and J gave up 6 bases; unmatched junction bases: 2. The CDR3 is CASSLGDRGKTQYF. Written as DNA, the CDR3 is TGCGCCAGCAGCTTGGGGGACAGGGGAAAGACCCAGTACTTC.

This chain connects TRBV6-1 to TRBJ2-5, with 11 nucleotides matching TRBD2. CDR3 size: 15 residues. From germline, CDR1 is MNHNS and CDR2 SASEGT. J gave up 5 bases and V 8 bases, and 10 bases lay outside the gene matches. CDR3 nucleotides: TGTGCCAGCGTACCCACTAGCGGGGGCAGGGAGACCCAGTACTTC. The encoded protein is CASVPTSGGRETQYF.